The 5 T cell receptor beta chains below were found in one sample sequenced in a study of shared clonotypes between healthy human individuals. Clones were sequenced by immunoSEQ multiplex PCR, and TCRdb holds only the in-frame ones, with some missing. The sample carries 400,000 to 600,000 clones, about 96% recorded once. The sequenced material came from naive CD4+ T cells sorted from blood. The subset here: CD45RA+ positively selected. The source is a woman in her twenties or thirties in good health.

This chain uses TRBV30 with TRBJ2-2; TRBD2 matches at 8 bases. Germline CDR1 GTSNPN, CDR2 SVGIG (reference sequence). The trim removed 3 bases at V and 3 bases at J, leaving 6 bases unmatched. The CDR3 sequence is 15 residues long. CDR3 nucleotide sequence: TGTGCCTGGAGACCGAGCGGGAGATACACCGGGGAGCTGTTTTTT. Its protein is CAWRPSGRYTGELFF.

This clone was detected a few times. V gene TRBV6-4 combines with J gene TRBJ1-1; a possible D gene is TRBD1 (5 bases). Trimming cost V 6 bases and J 2 bases, with 10 bases left between them. This CDR3 comprises 13 residues. Germline assignment: CDR1 MRHNA and CDR2 SNTAGT. DNA of the CDR3: TGTGCCAGCAGCTGGGGACCCAACACTGAAGCTTTCTTT. The encoded protein is CASSWGPNTEAFF.

The V call is TRBV6-1, the J call TRBJ2-5, with 12 bases fitting TRBD2. The CDR3 extends over 15 amino acids. The V segment lost 6 bases and the J segment 4 bases; nucleotides outside the gene matches: 6. Germline V lookup: CDR1 MNHNS, CDR2 SASEGT. The CDR3 reads CASRTTGLAGETQYF. The CDR3 DNA is TGTGCCAGCAGAACTACGGGACTAGCGGGAGAGACCCAGTACTTC.

The V gene is TRBV5-1, the J gene TRBJ2-3; TRBD2 aligns across 8 bases. The trim removed 4 bases at V and 5 bases at J, leaving 12 bases unmatched. There are 16 residues in the CDR3. CDR1 and CDR2 (germline): SGHRS, YFSETQ. The CDR3 spells CASSRGQALAGDTQYF. The CDR3 bases are TGCGCCAGCAGCAGGGGCCAGGCCCTAGCGGGAGATACGCAGTATTTT.

The chain uses TRBV7-9 and TRBJ1-1; D gene ambiguous. This CDR3 has 14 amino acids. Germline-derived CDR1 and CDR2 are SEHNR and FQNEAQ (reference sequence). The V end was cut by 2 bases, the J end by 7 bases, with 14 bases between. CDR3 region: CASSLSGDWGEAFF. As DNA, the CDR3 is TGTGCCAGCAGCTTAAGCGGGGATTGGGGTGAAGCTTTCTTT.